This TCR beta chain was retrieved from a study of blood T cell repertoires in COVID-19. Study background: T cells, B-cell-depleted T cells, or PBMCs provided the cDNA or gDNA that served as material.

Germline CDR1 and CDR2: SNHLY and FYNNEI. Trimming took 3 bases from V and 3 from J; bases not matched to a gene: 3. The CDR3 contains 14 residues. The table came from immunoSEQ multiplex PCR; TCRdb's copy has only in-frame clones and leaves some out. The table includes more than 150,000 clones, about 80% detected once. The chain has TRBV2 and TRBJ2-7; 9 positions match TRBD2. The sequence was collected from a man in his fifties or sixties who had been exposed to COVID-19. Sequenced sample: PBMCs or T cells enriched from blood (not recorded which). The CDR3 DNA reads TGTGCCAGCAGTGATAGGCGGGGGGGCTACGAGCAGTACTTC. It encodes CASSDRRGGYEQYF.